This TCR beta chain is drawn from a study of OX40 agonist ivuxolimab in advanced cancers. Broadly, across the study: The costimulatory receptor OX40 (CD134) was targeted by ivuxolimab, a fully human IgG2 agonistic monoclonal antibody. Peripheral TCRbeta sequencing aimed to test whether ivuxolimab altered TCR sequence diversity and caused clonal T-cell expansion. Partial responses occurred in three dose-escalation patients, of whom one had hepatocellular carcinoma and two had cutaneous melanoma. The paper covers the monotherapy dose-escalation part of the phase I ivuxolimab trial, which included N ≈ 50 patients. Intravenous ivuxolimab was administered to patients every 2 weeks at six dose levels: 0.01, 0.1, 0.3, 1.5, 3 and 10 mg/kg. In the dose-escalation cohort, approximately 82% of patients were male, and the mean age was around 60 years with a range of roughly 23 to 79. Prior anti-PD-1, anti-PD-L1 or anti-CTLA-4 therapy was permitted, and checkpoint inhibitors had been received by more than 35% of dose-escalation patients. Of the roughly 51 patients in dose escalation, about 20 had hepatocellular carcinoma, about 15 had melanoma, 9 had renal cell carcinoma and 9 had head and neck cancer.

The CDR3 numbers 16 residues from cysteine through phenylalanine. Only the CDR3 DNA is retained, 48 bases long and in frame from the first base. From V the trimming removes 0 bases and from J it removes 10 bases, while the gene matches leave 7 bases of the junction unaccounted for. CDR1 and CDR2, per the germline V gene (reference sequence), are LNHNV and YYDKDF. Overall results and qualifications from the work: After ivuxolimab, expanded clones were on average more numerous among CD8+ T cells than among CD4+ T cells. Low levels of normalized T-cell clonal expansion were also shown by some nonresponding patients. At doses of 0.1 to 3.0 mg/kg, clonal expansion of both CD4+ and CD8+ blood T cells was observed from baseline to week 6. In the 0.1-3.0 mg/kg groups, partial responders had among the lowest normalized peripheral clonal expansion, particularly in CD8+ T cells. Antigen specificity was not determined for the clonally expanded peripheral T cells.

To sequence the TCRbeta CDR3 region, genomic DNA was isolated from the sorted cells. TCRbeta CDR3 regions were sequenced using the immunoSEQ Assay. TCRdb re-hosts the immuneACCESS table, in-frame sequences only. Its copies lack some clones; in the studies checked, an unresolved V gene accounts for under half of them, and the cause for the rest is not known. The sample table contains tens of thousands of clones; only one count was recorded for roughly 83% of them. Over 1% of the sample is taken by the ten largest. Only a few counts were recorded for this clone. Its target antigen remains unknown. There are no base qualities to consult, and no much larger clone falls within one base. Patients with a history of autoimmune disease or receiving systemic immunosuppression were excluded from the trial. Peripheral blood for TCR sequencing was collected from all dose cohorts at baseline, on cycle 4 day 1, and on cycle 7 day 1. The samples were drawn from a first-in-human, open-label, multicenter phase I dose-escalation trial of ivuxolimab. Adults with locally advanced or metastatic head and neck squamous cell, hepatocellular, melanoma or renal cell carcinoma were enrolled in the trial. Before TCR sequencing, CD4+ T cells and CD8+ T cells from peripheral blood were sorted into separate populations.

The receptor was derived from an adult with an advanced solid tumor such as melanoma, head and neck, liver or kidney cancer. This specimen was CD4+ or CD8+ T cells sorted from blood, taken in a trial of the OX40 agonist ivuxolimab. This receptor chain uses TRBV15 and TRBJ2-1, and 12 junction bases match TRBD2. Here is the DNA: TGTGCCACCAGCAGAGACCTAGGACTAGCGGGAAACGAGCAGTTCTTC. This translates into CATSRDLGLAGNEQFF.